The 32 T cell receptor beta chains in this list originate from one sample, sequenced in a study of cytomegalovirus exposure and HLA in healthy donors. PCR employed 60 Vbeta and 13 Jbeta primers. Using immunoSEQ multiplex PCR, the repertoire was profiled, and TCRdb retains in-frame clones only, with some absent. The sample has roughly 61,000 clones; 75% to 85% are singletons. Sequenced input: PBMCs. The source of these receptors is a male donor in good health and CMV-seronegative.

This clone was recorded a few times. The chain is built from TRBV19 and TRBJ2-7, with 9 bases matching TRBD1. This CDR3 comprises 15 residues. V was pared by 3 bases and J by 0 bases, with 3 bases of the junction left unmatched. Germline V lookup: CDR1 LNHDA, CDR2 SQIVND (reference sequence). For the CDR3, the DNA is TGTGCCAGTAGTATCTGGGGACAGGGCTCCTACGAGCAGTACTTC. Its translation: CASSIWGQGSYEQYF.

This clone was seen only once. The V gene is TRBV14, the J gene TRBJ1-2; D may be TRBD1 (6 bases). Deletions cut 2 bases from V and 4 bases from J, with 11 bases between. CDR1 SGHDN and CDR2 FVKESK come from the germline V gene. The CDR3 has 14 amino acids. The CDR3 region has the DNA TGTGCCAGCAGCCAATACAGGGCCCCCTATGGCTACACCTTC. Translated, it gives CASSQYRAPYGYTF. Supplemented by reference TRBV14 and TRBJ1-2, the full variable domain reads EAGVTQFPSHSVIEKGQTVTLRCDPISGHDNLYWYRRVMGKEIKFLLHFVKESKQDESGMPNNRFLAERTGGTYSTLKVQPAELEDSGVYFCASSQYRAPYGYTFGSGTRLTVV.

This chain connects TRBV10-3 to TRBJ2-3, with D perhaps TRBD2 (5 bases). Trimming removed 2 bases at V and 1 base at J, with 10 bases between. The CDR3 spans 15 residues. Germline CDR1 is ENHRY and CDR2 is SYGVKD. The CDR3 here is CAISEPQRGTDTQYF. In DNA form, the CDR3 reads TGTGCCATCAGTGAGCCGCAGAGGGGCACAGATACGCAGTATTTT.

The rearrangement uses TRBV5-1 and TRBJ2-7, with a weak D call TRBD1 (6 bases). CDR3 size: 15 residues. Germline assignment: CDR1 SGHRS and CDR2 YFSETQ. With 0 bases removed from V and 5 bases from J, the gap between germline ends came to 15 bases. CDR3: CASSLAGQGKNEQYF. The DNA of the CDR3 is TGCGCCAGCAGCTTGGCGGGCCAGGGGAAGAACGAGCAGTACTTC. The whole variable domain, filled in from reference TRBV5-1 and TRBJ2-7, reads KAGVTQTPRYLIKTRGQQVTLSCSPISGHRSVSWYQQTPGQGLQFLFEYFSETQRNKGNFPGRFSGRQFSNSRSEMNVSTLELGDSALYLCASSLAGQGKNEQYFGPGTRLTVT.

This sequence joins TRBV7-2 and TRBJ2-2; tentative D call: TRBD2 (6 bases). CDR1 and CDR2 (germline): SGHTA, FQGNSA. Trimming left V 3 bases short and J 7 bases short, with 9 bases between. This CDR3 spans 13 amino acids. The CDR3 coding sequence is TGTGCCAGCAGCTTCGGAGGGGACGGGGAGCTGTTTTTT. Protein sequence: CASSFGGDGELFF.

V usage is TRBV15 and J usage is TRBJ1-4; 8 bases are shared with TRBD1. The CDR3 runs 15 residues. CDR1 and CDR2 (germline): LNHNV, YYDKDF (reference sequence). Trimming took 5 bases from V and 7 from J; bases not matched to a gene: 9. As DNA, the CDR3 is TGTGCCACCAGCTTTGGACAGGGAGGGGGTGAAAAACTGTTTTTT. It codes for CATSFGQGGGEKLFF.

This chain connects TRBV6-5 to TRBJ1-2; 8 bases map to TRBD1. The CDR3 spans 15 residues. J gave up 5 bases and V 6 bases, and 11 bases lay outside the gene matches. The V gene's germline CDR1 is MNHEY and CDR2 SVGAGI. The CDR3 is CASRDPGQAIYGYTF. DNA for the CDR3: TGTGCCAGCAGGGATCCGGGACAGGCGATTTATGGCTACACCTTC.

The V call is TRBV11-3, the J call TRBJ1-1; 7 positions match TRBD1. The CDR3 runs to 14 residues. Trimming at V came to 0 bases and at J to 4 bases, leaving 2 bases not matched to a gene. CDR1 and CDR2 from the germline V gene are SGHNT and YENEEA. The CDR3 DNA is TGTGCCAGCAGCTTAGAGGCAGGGGGCACTGAAGCTTTCTTT. Protein product: CASSLEAGGTEAFF.

The chain carries TRBV6-4 and TRBJ1-2; 8 positions agree with TRBD1. Germline loops: CDR1 MRHNA, CDR2 SNTAGT. The CDR3 runs to 15 residues. V gave up 0 bases and J gave up 8 bases; unmatched junction bases: 8. The CDR3 region is CASSDSDRGSEGYTF. CDR3 DNA sequence: TGTGCCAGCAGTGACTCCGACAGGGGATCGGAGGGCTACACCTTC.

V and J are TRBV19 and TRBJ2-5, with a tentative D call TRBD1 (6 bases). Germline V gene sequence: CDR1 LNHDA, CDR2 SQIVND (reference sequence). Trimming took off 11 bases at V and 1 base at J, with 14 bases between the two ends. CDR3 length equals 13 residues. In DNA form, the CDR3 reads TGTGCCTCAAAAAGGGGGAGCCAAGAGACCCAGTACTTC. Translating gives CASKRGSQETQYF.

This chain uses TRBV29-1 with TRBJ1-1, with D possibly TRBD1 on 6 matching bases. This CDR3 region has 14 residues. Trimming pared 2 bases from V and 0 bases from J, leaving 10 bases between. Germline V CDR1 and CDR2: SQVTM, ANQGSEA. In DNA, the CDR3 is TGCAGCGTTGAACCACAGGGCATGAACACTGAAGCTTTCTTT. Translation gives CSVEPQGMNTEAFF. Full variable domain (remainder filled in from reference TRBV29-1 and TRBJ1-1): SAVISQKPSRDICQRGTSLTIQCQVDSQVTMMFWYRQQPGQSLTLIATANQGSEATYESGFVIDKFPISRPNLTFSTLTVSNMSPEDSSIYLCSVEPQGMNTEAFFGQGTRLTVV.

The genes are TRBV23-1 and TRBJ1-2; 9 bases fit TRBD1. TRBV23-1 is an ORF for which the function is uncertain. Unmatched junction bases numbered 9, after V lost 7 bases and J lost 3 bases. This CDR3 is built from 15 residues. The CDR3 coding sequence is TGCGCCAGCACCTTTACAGGGGGCAGGTACTATGGCTACACCTTC. Translated, it gives CASTFTGGRYYGYTF.

The chain employs TRBV7-3 and TRBJ2-2; D might be TRBD2 (7 bases). Trimming left V 4 bases short and J 6 bases short, with 12 bases between. CDR1 and CDR2 (germline): SGHTA, FQGTGA. This CDR3 comprises 14 residues. The CDR3 reads CASSWGGAAGELFF. DNA of the CDR3: TGTGCCAGCAGCTGGGGGGGGGCCGCCGGGGAGCTGTTTTTT. Full variable domain (remainder filled in from reference TRBV7-3 and TRBJ2-2): GAGVSQTPSNKVTEKGKYVELRCDPISGHTALYWYRQSLGQGPEFLIYFQGTGAADDSGLPNDRFFAVRPEGSVSTLKIQRTERGDSAVYLCASSWGGAAGELFFGEGSRLTVL.

The chain employs TRBV11-2 and TRBJ1-1, with D hard to call. The length of the CDR3 is 14 residues. Germline values: CDR1 SGHAT, CDR2 FQNNGV. With 0 bases removed from V and 1 base from J, the gap between germline ends came to 6 bases. CDR3 protein: CASSLEGRNTEAFF. For the CDR3, the DNA is TGTGCCAGCAGCTTAGAGGGCAGGAACACTGAAGCTTTCTTT.

The gene calls are TRBV9 and TRBJ2-5; 8 bases are a match to TRBD1. CDR1 is SGDLS and CDR2 is YYNGEE in the germline V gene. V was clipped by 3 bases and J by 4 bases; unmatched bases: 2. The CDR3 length is 13 residues. CDR3 in DNA: TGTGCCAGCAGCGACGGGACAGGAGAGACCCAGTACTTC. Translating it yields CASSDGTGETQYF.

The sample holds a few counts of this clone. The chain joins TRBV10-3 to TRBJ2-1, with 8 bases identical to TRBD1. The CDR3 covers 17 residues. Germline loops: CDR1 ENHRY, CDR2 SYGVKD. V gave up 2 bases and J gave up 4 bases; unmatched junction bases: 10. The CDR3 protein is CAISEPDRGNIYNEQFF. CDR3 DNA sequence: TGTGCCATCAGTGAGCCAGACAGGGGCAACATTTACAATGAGCAGTTCTTC.

The chain has TRBV5-1 and TRBJ1-4, with D possibly matching TRBD1 (6 bases). The V end lost 6 bases, the J end lost 4 bases, and 19 bases lay between the germline ends. This CDR3 has 16 residues. Germline V lookup: CDR1 SGHRS, CDR2 YFSETQ. The CDR3 loop reads CASTEGVGQINEKLFF. Here the CDR3 DNA reads TGCGCCAGCACCGAGGGGGTAGGACAGATTAATGAAAAACTGTTTTTT. The variable domain in full, with the rest retrieved from reference TRBV5-1 and TRBJ1-4, is KAGVTQTPRYLIKTRGQQVTLSCSPISGHRSVSWYQQTPGQGLQFLFEYFSETQRNKGNFPGRFSGRQFSNSRSEMNVSTLELGDSALYLCASTEGVGQINEKLFFGSGTQLSVL.

Notes on this clone: Other DNA sequences in the sample encode the same CDR3. The V gene is TRBV11-3, the J gene TRBJ2-2, with 8 positions matching TRBD1. Germline values: CDR1 SGHNT, CDR2 YENEEA. J gave up 5 bases and V 5 bases, and 4 bases lay outside the gene matches. This CDR3 comprises 14 residues. The DNA for the CDR3 is TGTGCCAGCAGCCCCCAGGGGGCGACCGGGGAGCTGTTTTTT. This translates into CASSPQGATGELFF.

The CDR3 coding sequence is TGTGCCAGCAGCCGGAGGTTAGATGAGCAGTTCTTC. Protein: CASSRRLDEQFF. V usage is TRBV14 and J usage is TRBJ2-1; tentative D call: TRBD2 (5 bases). The CDR3 is made up of 12 amino acids. Germline-derived CDR1 and CDR2 are SGHDN and FVKESK. V lost 4 bases, J lost 8 bases, and 9 bases lay in between. The full variable domain, with the rest looked up from reference TRBV14 and TRBJ2-1, is EAGVTQFPSHSVIEKGQTVTLRCDPISGHDNLYWYRRVMGKEIKFLLHFVKESKQDESGMPNNRFLAERTGGTYSTLKVQPAELEDSGVYFCASSRRLDEQFFGPGTRLTVL.

Here the CDR3 DNA reads TGTGCCAGCTCCTGGGACAGGGGCACTGGGGGTGAAGCTTTCTTT. This translates into CASSWDRGTGGEAFF. The J gene is TRBJ1-1, the V gene TRBV18; 10 positions match TRBD1. Trimming cost V 6 bases and J 7 bases; bases outside gene matches: 11. The CDR3 extends over 15 amino acids. CDR1 is KGHSH and CDR2 is LQKENI in the germline V gene.

In regard to this clone: At one of its ends the junction is not consistent with the germline gene, which may arise from a read error. This chain links TRBV7-7 with TRBJ1-5, with D hard to call. Germline lookup yields CDR1 SSHAT and CDR2 FNYEAQ (reference sequence). This CDR3 is built from 16 residues. The CDR3 reads CASRRRVPVRNQPQHF. In DNA, the CDR3 is TGTGCTAGCAGGAGACGGGTCCCTGTGCGAAATCAGCCCCAGCATTTT. The whole variable domain, remainder taken from reference TRBV7-7 and TRBJ1-5, is GAGVSQSPRYKVTKRGQDVTLRCDPISSHATLYWYQQALGQGPEFLTYFNYEAQPDKSGLPSDRFSAERPEGSISTLTIQRTEQRDSAMYRCASRRRVPVRNQPQHFGDGTRLSIL.

CDR3 residues: CASSRLQGHNSPLHF. The CDR3 DNA reads TGTGCCAGCAGTAGATTACAGGGGCATAATTCACCCCTCCACTTT. V gene TRBV6-5 combines with J gene TRBJ1-6; 7 nucleotides line up with TRBD1. The V gene's germline CDR1 is MNHEY and CDR2 SVGAGI. This CDR3 comprises 15 residues. V lost 5 bases and J lost 5; bases outside the gene matches: 6.

The chain links TRBV9 to TRBJ1-1; D gene unclear. Germline CDR1 and CDR2: SGDLS and YYNGEE. Trimming took 5 bases from V and 1 from J, leaving 12 bases between them. This CDR3 comprises 14 residues. The chain's CDR3 is CASRADMSNTEAFF. CDR3 bases: TGTGCCAGCAGGGCCGACATGTCGAACACTGAAGCTTTCTTT.

V usage is TRBV9 and J usage is TRBJ2-2; a weak D match, TRBD2 (6 bases). The CDR3 consists of 16 residues. Per germline, CDR1 SGDLS and CDR2 YYNGEE. V was trimmed by 3 bases and J by 4 bases, leaving 16 bases between them. The CDR3 loop reads CASSGDWLGVTGELFF. The CDR3 coding sequence is TGTGCCAGCAGCGGGGACTGGCTTGGGGTCACCGGGGAGCTGTTTTTT.

The chain links TRBV11-1 to TRBJ1-1; no clear D gene. Germline CDR1 is SGHAT and CDR2 is FQDESV (reference sequence). The V and J ends lost 5 bases and 10 bases respectively, with 11 bases between them. The CDR3 has 11 residues. CDR3: CASSPKSGAFF. Written as DNA, the CDR3 is TGTGCCAGCAGCCCCAAGAGCGGAGCTTTCTTT.

The chain uses TRBV6-1 and TRBJ1-2; perhaps TRBD1 as D (5 bases). Trimming stripped 4 bases from V and 8 bases from J, with 23 bases between. The CDR3 loop spans 16 amino acids. The V gene's germline CDR1 is MNHNS and CDR2 SASEGT. This CDR3 reads CASSVDGLAGATGYTF. CDR3 nucleotide sequence: TGTGCCAGCAGTGTGGACGGCCTGGCTGGGGCGACCGGCTACACCTTC.

The chain links TRBV6-5 to TRBJ1-3, with D tentatively TRBD1 (6 bases). This CDR3 has 15 residues. Per germline, CDR1 MNHEY and CDR2 SVGAGI. The V gene lost 5 bases and the J gene lost 0 bases, with 11 bases spanning the gap. The CDR3 spells CASSVDRNSGNTIYF. The DNA of the CDR3 is TGTGCCAGCAGTGTAGACAGGAACTCTGGAAACACCATATATTTT.

The chain recombines TRBV9 with TRBJ1-1; maybe TRBD1 (5 bases). Germline CDR1 and CDR2: SGDLS and YYNGEE. The CDR3 is 15 residues long. Trimming left V 3 bases short and J 8 bases short, with 20 bases between. The CDR3 here is CASSEGRADDPEAFF. The CDR3 nucleotides are TGTGCCAGCAGCGAGGGGAGGGCAGACGACCCCGAAGCTTTCTTT.

This chain uses TRBV19 with TRBJ1-1; D is undetermined. This CDR3 has 17 residues. Germline loops: CDR1 LNHDA, CDR2 SQIVND (reference sequence). Deletions cut 5 bases from V and 1 base from J, with 20 bases between. The CDR3 protein is CASSLMGVQARNTEAFF. Here the CDR3 DNA reads TGTGCCAGTAGTCTTATGGGTGTCCAGGCCAGGAACACTGAAGCTTTCTTT.

The CDR3 coding sequence is TGTGCCAGCAGCTTAGGACGGACTCAAGAGACCCAGTACTTC. It translates to CASSLGRTQETQYF. The J gene is TRBJ2-5, the V gene TRBV7-2, with a weak D call TRBD2 (5 bases). Trimming cost V 1 base and J 2 bases, with 8 bases left between them. There are 14 residues in the CDR3. The germline V gene encodes CDR1 SGHTA and CDR2 FQGNSA.

The rearrangement joins TRBV9 to TRBJ2-2; 9 bases fit TRBD2. CDR3 length: 16 residues. V shed 2 bases and J 2 bases; nucleotides not matched to a gene: 4. Germline CDR1 is SGDLS and CDR2 is YYNGEE. The CDR3 loop reads CASSVGTSPNTGELFF. CDR3 nucleotides: TGTGCCAGCAGCGTTGGGACTAGCCCTAACACCGGGGAGCTGTTTTTT.

This rearrangement joins TRBV18 to TRBJ2-3, with TRBD1 identical over 8 bases. Germline V gives CDR1 KGHSH, CDR2 LQKENI. CDR3 length: 15 residues. V gave up 8 bases and J gave up 8 bases; unmatched junction bases: 15. This chain's CDR3 is CASAPGTGGLGTQYF. DNA for the CDR3: TGTGCCAGCGCTCCCGGGACAGGAGGACTGGGTACGCAGTATTTT.